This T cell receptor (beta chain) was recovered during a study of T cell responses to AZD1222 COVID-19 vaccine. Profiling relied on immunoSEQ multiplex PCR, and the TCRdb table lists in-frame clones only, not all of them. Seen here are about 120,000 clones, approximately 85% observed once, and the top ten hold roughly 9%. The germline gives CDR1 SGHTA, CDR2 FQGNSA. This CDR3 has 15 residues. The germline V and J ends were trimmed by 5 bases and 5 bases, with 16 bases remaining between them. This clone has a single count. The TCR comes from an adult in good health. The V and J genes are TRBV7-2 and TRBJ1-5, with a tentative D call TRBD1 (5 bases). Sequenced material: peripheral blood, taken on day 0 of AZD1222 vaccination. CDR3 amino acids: CASSLRWGFDQPQHF. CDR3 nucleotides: TGTGCCAGCAGCCTCCGATGGGGGTTTGATCAGCCCCAGCATTTT. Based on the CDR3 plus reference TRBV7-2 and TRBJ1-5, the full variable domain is GAGVSQSPSNKVTEKGKDVELRCDPISGHTALYWYRQSLGQGLEFLIYFQGNSAPDKSGLPSDRFSAERTGGSVSTLTIQRTQQEDSAVYLCASSLRWGFDQPQHFGDGTRLSIL.